This T cell receptor beta chain was observed in a study of cytomegalovirus exposure and HLA in healthy donors. Concerning this clone: Its specificity is unknown. The same CDR3 can be traced to other DNA sequences in this sample.

Study findings and constraints: Follow-up analysis later connected one missense variant in DCLRE1C with trimming of TCR beta V- and J-genes.

In the PCR, 60 Vbeta and 13 Jbeta primers were used. The assay was immunoSEQ multiplex PCR, and TCRdb's table has in-frame clones only and misses some. The table includes about 99,000 clones, 75% to 85% detected once. It was healthy bone marrow donors who served as donors. Germline lookup yields CDR1 MNHEY and CDR2 SMNVEV (reference sequence). This CDR3 contains 14 residues. With V trimmed by 7 bases and J by 7 bases, 5 bases remained unmatched. This clonotype was obtained from a woman between 18 and 29 years old in good health and CMV-seropositive. The sequencing sample was made of PBMCs. This chain links TRBV27 with TRBJ2-1, with 12 bases identical to TRBD2. This CDR3 is CASTLAGGPNEQFF. DNA for the CDR3: TGTGCCAGCACCCTAGCGGGAGGGCCGAATGAGCAGTTCTTC.